The text below deals with one TCR beta chain. Its antigen is not identified. Produced via immunoSEQ multiplex PCR; TCRdb's table is partial and in-frame only. The sample consists of approximately 120,000 clones, 88% of them appearing once. This sample is drawn from a study of identifying expanded T cells in peripheral blood. Findings and caveats of the study: Variance in clone template counts between two-week samples significantly increased with total template count across all healthy donors. Differentially abundant clones: about 1.2 between replicates, 16.4 at approximately two weeks, 18 to 20 at four.

Germline CDR1 and CDR2: LNHDA and SQIVND (reference sequence). This CDR3 spans 14 amino acids. The ends were cut back, 10 bases at V and 0 bases at J, with 13 bases in the middle. Collection occurred without any documented infections or immune events in donors. Sequencing was performed on blood. V usage is TRBV19 and J usage is TRBJ1-5; no definite D call. This clonotype was obtained from a person between 18 and 75 years old in good health. The CDR3 sequence is CATWAFHSNQPQHF. The CDR3 DNA reads as TGTGCCACCTGGGCCTTCCATAGCAATCAGCCCCAGCATTTT.